This entry lists 9 T cell receptor beta chains sequenced from one sample in a study of T cells in Graves' hyperthyroidism and ophthalmopathy. Template material for amplifying TCR beta CDR3 regions consisted of RNA transcripts. Initially, a first-round RT-PCR of the TCR CDR3 employed the HTBI primer set. TCRdb called the multiplex PCR reads again in MiXCR, with one record for every CDR3 protein. The table lists 700,000 to 850,000 distinct CDR3 sequences, 30% to 40% of them singletons, with 31% in the top ten. The sample comprised blood. The receptors were sampled from a woman in her thirties or forties with Graves' hyperthyroidism.

This clonotype appeared many times. J is TRBJ2-5 and V is TRBV24-1; the match to TRBD1 covers 7 bases. The CDR3 is made up of 14 amino acids. V dropped 6 bases and J dropped 5; count of bases not matched to a gene: 8. Germline CDR1 KGHDR, CDR2 SFDVKD. CDR3 amino acids: CATSTSQGPETQYF. Here the CDR3 DNA reads TGTGCCACCAGTACGTCACAGGGGCCGGAGACCCAGTACTTC.

This rearrangement joins TRBV10-3 to TRBJ1-1, with D unresolved. This CDR3 region has 15 residues. V lost 6 bases and J lost 3, with 17 bases in between. From germline, CDR1 is ENHRY and CDR2 SYGVKD. CDR3 amino acids: CAIRQAGGVDTEAFF. For the CDR3, the DNA is TGTGCCATCAGACAAGCCGGCGGGGTAGACACTGAAGCTTTCTTT.

This clonotype was counted ten times or more. The chain uses TRBV25-1 and TRBJ1-2, with D uncertain. Trimming left V 0 bases short and J 6 bases short, with 8 bases between. The germline CDR1 and CDR2 sequences are MGHDK and SYGVNS. The CDR3 consists of 13 residues. Here the CDR3 reads CASSEYTWDGYTF. DNA for the CDR3: TGTGCCAGCAGTGAATATACCTGGGATGGCTACACCTTC.

There are many counts of this clonotype. The chain is built from TRBV7-2 and TRBJ2-5; D is undetermined. CDR3 length: 14 residues. The germline V gene has CDR1 SGHTA and CDR2 FQGNSA. The V end lost 5 bases, the J end lost 5 bases, and 15 bases lay between the germline ends. CDR3 residues: CASSISGGSETQYF. CDR3 sequence (DNA): TGTGCCAGCAGCATATCCGGTGGCTCGGAGACCCAGTACTTC.

The chain carries TRBV4-3 and TRBJ1-2; 12 bases align to TRBD1. The J segment lost 6 bases and the V segment lost 0 bases, leaving 5 bases of the junction unmatched. CDR1 is LGHNA, CDR2 YSLEER, per germline. CDR3 size: 16 residues. CDR3 amino acids: CASSQDRGTGGDGYTF. The CDR3 nucleotides read TGCGCCAGCAGCCAAGATCGGGGGACAGGGGGCGATGGCTACACCTTC.

This clonotype was detected many times. The gene calls are TRBV7-9 and TRBJ1-1; possible D gene TRBD1, 5 bases. Germline V CDR1 and CDR2: SEHNR, FQNEAQ (reference sequence). CDR3 length: 16 amino acids. Trimming cost V 3 bases and J 1 base, with 15 bases left between them. In DNA, the CDR3 is TGTGCCAGCAGCTTGCCGGGGGGTTATCAGAACACTGAAGCTTTCTTT. Its translation is CASSLPGGYQNTEAFF.

This clonotype was counted only a few times. This chain links TRBV12-3 or TRBV12-4 with TRBJ1-2, with D possibly being TRBD1 (5 bases). CDR3 length: 13 residues. With 6 bases removed from V and 7 bases from J, the gap between germline ends came to 15 bases. DNA for the CDR3: TGTGCCAGCAGCCTGGACACCCTCACTGGCTACACCTTC. Its translation is CASSLDTLTGYTF.

About this clonotype: Germline and junction disagree at one end, which may indicate a read error. The chain links TRBV5-1 to TRBJ1-2, with 9 bases fitting TRBD1. The CDR3 is 14 residues long. Germline V gene data show CDR1 as SGHRS and CDR2 as YFSETQ. CDR3 coding DNA: TGCGCCAGCGGCTTGGGGACAGGGAGCTATGGCTACACCTTC. Its translation: CASGLGTGSYGYTF.

This clonotype was detected a few times. The chain combines TRBV12-3 or TRBV12-4 with TRBJ1-1, with a possible D match to TRBD1 (5 bases). V was trimmed by 4 bases and J by 4 bases, leaving 16 bases between them. The CDR3 runs 15 residues. The CDR3 DNA reads TGTGCCAGCAGTTCCGGGGGGGGTGAACCCACTGAAGCTTTCTTT. Its protein product is CASSSGGGEPTEAFF.